The source of this T cell receptor (beta chain) is a study of T cell responses to AZD1222 COVID-19 vaccine. Germline assignment: CDR1 SSHAT and CDR2 FNYEAQ (reference sequence). CDR3 length equals 15 residues. The study's findings and limits: No day 14 peak samples; only post-peak repertoires were characterized. Among the donors, most were white British and more were female, and clonal diversity was possibly underestimated. The study identified only a handful of AZD1222 recipients as seropositive at baseline.

Note on this clone: What it recognizes is unknown. One end of the junction fails to match germline, which may point to a read error.

The protocol was immunoSEQ multiplex PCR, while the TCRdb copy is restricted to in-frame clones and leaves out a portion. The sample shows over 110,000 clones, about 90% of them seen only once. This chain joins TRBV7-7 and TRBJ2-1; D call uncertain. The receptor comes from an adult who received the AZD1222 COVID-19 vaccine. This specimen was peripheral blood, taken 28 days after the second AZD1222 dose. For the CDR3, the DNA is TGTGCTAGCAGCTTAGCATGGGGCTCCTACAATGAGCAGTTCTTC. This translates into CASSLAWGSYNEQFF.